Listed below are T cell receptor beta chains from one sample, sequenced in a study of blood T cell repertoires in COVID-19. Libraries were prepared by immunoSEQ multiplex PCR; TCRdb keeps only in-frame clonotypes and omits some of them. This sample carries 20,000 to 25,000 clones, 80% to 95% of them seen once, and the ten largest clones take 15% to 20%. Material: peripheral blood. The source of these receptors is a human donor in a cohort sampled during active COVID-19. The CDR3 runs from the conserved cysteine through the conserved F or W. The D gene is left open where the match is weak. A clone size is listed for some rows: how often the clone was seen (once, few, many), or a class if it is expanded.

cdr3_length: 17
clone_size: -
j_call: TRBJ2-5
d_call: TRBD2
v_call: TRBV7-2
cdr3_aa: CASSLAGLATYQETQYF
cdr3_nt: TGTGCCAGCAGCTTAGCCGGACTAGCGACGTACCAAGAGACCCAGTACTTC

cdr3_length: 17
clone_size: -
j_call: TRBJ2-3
d_call: TRBD2
v_call: TRBV11-2
cdr3_aa: CASSFSGGTSGADTQYF
cdr3_nt: TGTGCCAGCAGCTTCTCGGGGGGGACTAGCGGGGCAGATACGCAGTATTTT

cdr3_length: 14
clone_size: -
j_call: TRBJ2-3
d_call: -
v_call: TRBV11-2
cdr3_aa: CASSLDQGKDTQYF
cdr3_nt: TGTGCCAGCAGCTTAGATCAGGGCAAAGATACGCAGTATTTT

cdr3_length: 13
clone_size: once
j_call: TRBJ1-1
d_call: -
v_call: TRBV3-1/TRBV3-2
cdr3_aa: CASSRIMNTEAFF
cdr3_nt: TGTGCCAGCAGTCGTATAATGAACACTGAAGCTTTCTTT

cdr3_length: 16
clone_size: -
j_call: TRBJ2-1
d_call: -
v_call: TRBV24-1
cdr3_aa: CATSDSGTAYAGEQFF
cdr3_nt: TGTGCCACCAGTGATTCCGGGACAGCCTACGCGGGGGAGCAGTTCTTC

cdr3_length: 15
clone_size: once
j_call: TRBJ1-4
d_call: -
v_call: TRBV27
cdr3_aa: CASSEVRTEGEKLFF
cdr3_nt: TGTGCCAGCAGTGAGGTGAGGACAGAAGGTGAAAAACTGTTTTTT

cdr3_length: 17
clone_size: -
j_call: TRBJ2-2
d_call: TRBD2
v_call: TRBV6-1
cdr3_aa: CASSGGGRVKNTGELFF
cdr3_nt: TGTGCCAGCAGTGGGGGGGGACGGGTCAAGAACACCGGGGAGCTGTTTTTT

cdr3_length: 13
clone_size: -
j_call: TRBJ2-5
d_call: -
v_call: TRBV7-2
cdr3_aa: CASSLQGQETQYF
cdr3_nt: TGTGCCAGCAGCTTACAGGGTCAAGAGACCCAGTACTTC

cdr3_length: 15
clone_size: -
j_call: TRBJ2-7
d_call: TRBD1
v_call: TRBV7-8
cdr3_aa: CASSLAGTGSYEQYF
cdr3_nt: TGTGCCAGCAGCCTGGCGGGGACAGGGTCCTACGAGCAGTACTTC

cdr3_length: 15
clone_size: -
j_call: TRBJ1-6
d_call: TRBD1
v_call: TRBV18
cdr3_aa: CASSTGQGANSPLHF
cdr3_nt: TGTGCCAGCTCCACGGGACAGGGGGCAAATTCACCCCTCCACTTT

cdr3_length: 14
clone_size: -
j_call: TRBJ2-5
d_call: TRBD2
v_call: TRBV7-2
cdr3_aa: CASARGGWQGTQYF
cdr3_nt: TGTGCCAGCGCTCGGGGGGGCTGGCAAGGGACCCAGTACTTC

cdr3_length: 15
clone_size: -
j_call: TRBJ1-4
d_call: TRBD1
v_call: TRBV3-1/TRBV3-2
cdr3_aa: CASSLTGAANEKLFF
cdr3_nt: TGTGCCAGCAGCCTAACAGGGGCGGCTAATGAAAAACTGTTTTTT

cdr3_length: 17
clone_size: -
j_call: TRBJ2-2
d_call: -
v_call: TRBV5-5
cdr3_aa: CASSFSGGGVYTGELFF
cdr3_nt: TGTGCCAGCAGCTTTTCGGGGGGCGGGGTTTACACCGGGGAGCTGTTTTTT

cdr3_length: 11
clone_size: -
j_call: TRBJ1-2
d_call: -
v_call: TRBV29-1
cdr3_aa: CSVAIRDGYTF
cdr3_nt: TGCAGCGTTGCTATCAGGGATGGCTACACCTTC

cdr3_length: 13
clone_size: few
j_call: TRBJ1-6
d_call: -
v_call: TRBV6-5
cdr3_aa: CATLRTEGSPLHF
cdr3_nt: TGTGCCACACTCCGTACGGAGGGTTCACCCCTCCACTTT

cdr3_length: 15
clone_size: -
j_call: TRBJ1-2
d_call: TRBD1
v_call: TRBV7-9
cdr3_aa: CASSNAQGGQVGYTF
cdr3_nt: TGTGCCAGCTCCAACGCGCAGGGGGGTCAAGTTGGCTACACCTTC

cdr3_length: 15
clone_size: -
j_call: TRBJ2-7
d_call: TRBD1
v_call: TRBV3-1/TRBV3-2
cdr3_aa: CASSPPGQVTYEQYF
cdr3_nt: TGTGCCAGCAGCCCTCCGGGACAGGTAACCTACGAGCAGTACTTC

cdr3_length: 17
clone_size: -
j_call: TRBJ1-2
d_call: -
v_call: TRBV6-1
cdr3_aa: CASSEADWEVLANGYTF
cdr3_nt: TGTGCCAGCAGTGAAGCGGACTGGGAGGTCCTCGCTAATGGCTACACCTTC

cdr3_length: 15
clone_size: once
j_call: TRBJ2-2
d_call: -
v_call: TRBV5-1
cdr3_aa: CASSLTTANTGELFF
cdr3_nt: TGCGCCAGCAGCCTGACTACAGCCAACACCGGGGAGCTGTTTTTT

cdr3_length: 16
clone_size: -
j_call: TRBJ1-5
d_call: -
v_call: TRBV27
cdr3_aa: CASSLQGPEGNQPQHF
cdr3_nt: TGTGCCAGCAGTTTACAGGGGCCAGAAGGCAATCAGCCCCAGCATTTT

cdr3_length: 14
clone_size: -
j_call: TRBJ2-5
d_call: TRBD2
v_call: TRBV13
cdr3_aa: CASSLSSGGETQYF
cdr3_nt: TGTGCCAGCAGCTTATCTAGCGGGGGAGAGACCCAGTACTTC

cdr3_length: 18
clone_size: -
j_call: TRBJ1-1
d_call: TRBD1
v_call: TRBV9
cdr3_aa: CASSTRGQGLLLNTEAFF
cdr3_nt: TGTGCCAGCAGCACTCGAGGACAGGGGTTACTCCTGAACACTGAAGCTTTCTTT

cdr3_length: 15
clone_size: -
j_call: TRBJ2-3
d_call: TRBD1
v_call: TRBV19
cdr3_aa: CASSIVGQGADTQYF
cdr3_nt: TGTGCCAGTAGTATCGTCGGACAGGGAGCAGATACGCAGTATTTT

cdr3_length: 13
clone_size: -
j_call: TRBJ1-2
d_call: TRBD1
v_call: TRBV5-1
cdr3_aa: CASSLGQGGGYTF
cdr3_nt: TGCGCCAGCAGCTTAGGACAGGGTGGTGGCTACACCTTC

cdr3_length: 15
clone_size: once
j_call: TRBJ2-1
d_call: TRBD1
v_call: TRBV7-3
cdr3_aa: CASTIGGQPYNEQFF
cdr3_nt: TGTGCCAGCACAATAGGGGGACAGCCCTACAATGAGCAGTTCTTC

cdr3_length: 14
clone_size: -
j_call: TRBJ2-1
d_call: TRBD2
v_call: TRBV10-3
cdr3_aa: CAISERGAYNEQFF
cdr3_nt: TGTGCCATCAGTGAGCGGGGGGCCTACAATGAGCAGTTCTTC

cdr3_length: 16
clone_size: -
j_call: TRBJ2-6
d_call: TRBD1
v_call: TRBV15
cdr3_aa: CATSRTGGSGANVLTF
cdr3_nt: TGTGCCACCAGCAGGACAGGGGGCTCTGGGGCCAACGTCCTGACTTTC

cdr3_length: 14
clone_size: -
j_call: TRBJ1-2
d_call: -
v_call: TRBV7-2
cdr3_aa: CASSLAGGNYGYTF
cdr3_nt: TGTGCCAGCAGCTTAGCGGGAGGAAACTATGGCTACACCTTC

cdr3_length: 15
clone_size: -
j_call: TRBJ2-2
d_call: TRBD2
v_call: TRBV7-3
cdr3_aa: CASSPRTSGVAELFF
cdr3_nt: TGTGCCAGCAGCCCAAGGACTAGCGGGGTCGCGGAGCTGTTTTTT

cdr3_length: 13
clone_size: -
j_call: TRBJ1-5
d_call: -
v_call: TRBV10-1
cdr3_aa: CASSPNSNQPQHF
cdr3_nt: TGCGCCAGCAGTCCAAATAGCAATCAGCCCCAGCATTTT

cdr3_length: 17
clone_size: -
j_call: TRBJ2-5
d_call: TRBD2
v_call: TRBV2
cdr3_aa: CASSGPLGAGGGETQYF
cdr3_nt: TGTGCCAGCAGTGGTCCCCTTGGCGCGGGGGGGGGAGAGACCCAGTACTTC

cdr3_length: 13
clone_size: -
j_call: TRBJ2-2
d_call: -
v_call: TRBV7-8
cdr3_aa: CASSQQDTGELFF
cdr3_nt: TGTGCCAGCAGCCAGCAAGACACCGGGGAGCTGTTTTTT

cdr3_length: 15
clone_size: -
j_call: TRBJ2-1
d_call: TRBD1
v_call: TRBV5-1
cdr3_aa: CASSLLGQGMDEQFF
cdr3_nt: TGCGCCAGCAGCTTGCTGGGACAGGGTATGGATGAGCAGTTCTTC

cdr3_length: 15
clone_size: -
j_call: TRBJ2-7
d_call: TRBD1
v_call: TRBV2
cdr3_aa: CASSDGRTGKYEQYF
cdr3_nt: TGTGCCAGCAGCGATGGGCGGACAGGGAAATACGAGCAGTACTTC

cdr3_length: 16
clone_size: -
j_call: TRBJ1-5
d_call: TRBD1
v_call: TRBV4-1
cdr3_aa: CASSQVDTGGNQPQHF
cdr3_nt: TGCGCCAGCAGCCAAGTTGATACAGGGGGCAATCAGCCCCAGCATTTT

cdr3_length: 13
clone_size: -
j_call: TRBJ2-1
d_call: -
v_call: TRBV7-3
cdr3_aa: CASSFLQHNEQFF
cdr3_nt: TGTGCCAGCAGCTTCCTACAGCACAATGAGCAGTTCTTC

cdr3_length: 14
clone_size: -
j_call: TRBJ2-7
d_call: TRBD1
v_call: TRBV10-1
cdr3_aa: CASSTDRASREQYF
cdr3_nt: TGCGCCAGCAGTACGGACAGGGCCAGCCGGGAGCAGTACTTC

cdr3_length: 17
clone_size: once
j_call: TRBJ1-5
d_call: -
v_call: TRBV19
cdr3_aa: CASSILSGGRFSQPQHF
cdr3_nt: TGTGCCAGTAGTATCCTTTCTGGAGGCCGCTTTTCTCAGCCCCAGCATTTT

cdr3_length: 14
clone_size: -
j_call: TRBJ1-1
d_call: TRBD1
v_call: TRBV27
cdr3_aa: CASSPPTGGTEAFF
cdr3_nt: TGTGCCAGCAGTCCCCCTACAGGGGGCACTGAAGCTTTCTTT

cdr3_length: 16
clone_size: -
j_call: TRBJ1-2
d_call: TRBD1
v_call: TRBV7-2
cdr3_aa: CASSIEVPGTGDGYTF
cdr3_nt: TGTGCCAGCAGCATAGAAGTGCCGGGGACAGGGGATGGCTACACCTTC

cdr3_length: 15
clone_size: -
j_call: TRBJ2-2
d_call: TRBD1
v_call: TRBV5-1
cdr3_aa: CASSSGQGLTGELFF
cdr3_nt: TGCGCCAGCAGCTCGGGACAGGGCCTCACCGGGGAGCTGTTTTTT

cdr3_length: 16
clone_size: -
j_call: TRBJ2-7
d_call: TRBD1
v_call: TRBV7-9
cdr3_aa: CASSLGQGATGYEQYF
cdr3_nt: TGTGCCAGCAGCCTCGGACAGGGGGCAACAGGGTACGAGCAGTACTTC

cdr3_length: 11
clone_size: -
j_call: TRBJ2-1
d_call: -
v_call: TRBV2
cdr3_aa: CASTTNGGGFF
cdr3_nt: TGTGCCAGCACCACGAACGGGGGTGGGTTCTTC